This TCR beta chain was captured by sequencing in a study of a mutant IDH1 vaccine in newly diagnosed glioma. Turning to the study itself: Averaging roughly 40 years of age, treated patients were roughly 60% male and approximately 38% female. Patients arrived already treated with radiotherapy, temozolomide, or both, most having had both.

A word on this clone: The target antigen is unknown.

The V and J ends lost 5 bases and 2 bases, in that order; junction bases with no gene match: 5. Germline CDR1 and CDR2: SGHTA and FQGNSA. The CDR3 runs 14 residues. Whole-study results and caveats: Among patients, roughly 93% showed immune responses induced by the vaccine. Pseudoprogression appears to have had no connection to changes in top peripheral T cell clonotypes.

Produced via immunoSEQ multiplex PCR; TCRdb's table is partial and in-frame only. This table holds roughly 64,000 clones, under 85% found once. Time point denoted: week 35, safety follow-up. Doses comprised 300 ug of mutant IDH1 20-mer peptide each, plus topical imiquimod. The clonotype comes from a man aged 45-65 years with glioma. The sample in question was PBMCs, obtained from a glioma patient whose treatment included an IDH1 peptide vaccine. J is TRBJ1-2 and V is TRBV7-2; 7 bases fit TRBD1. In DNA, the CDR3 is TGTGCCAGCAGCCCCCAGACAGGGAACTATGGCTACACCTTC. This translates into CASSPQTGNYGYTF. Drawing the rest from reference TRBV7-2 and TRBJ1-2, the complete variable domain is GAGVSQSPSNKVTEKGKDVELRCDPISGHTALYWYRQSLGQGLEFLIYFQGNSAPDKSGLPSDRFSAERTGGSVSTLTIQRTQQEDSAVYLCASSPQTGNYGYTFGSGTRLTVV.